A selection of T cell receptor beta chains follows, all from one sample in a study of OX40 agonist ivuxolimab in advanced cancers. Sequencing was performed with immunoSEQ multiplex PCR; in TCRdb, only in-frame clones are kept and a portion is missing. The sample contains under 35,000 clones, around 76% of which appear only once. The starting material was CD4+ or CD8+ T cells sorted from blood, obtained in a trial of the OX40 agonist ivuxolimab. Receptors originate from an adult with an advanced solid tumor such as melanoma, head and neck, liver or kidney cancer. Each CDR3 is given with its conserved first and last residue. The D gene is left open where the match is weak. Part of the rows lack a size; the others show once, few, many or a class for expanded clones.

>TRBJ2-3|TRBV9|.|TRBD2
CASVRVWKTSGSTGKTDTQYF
TGTGCCAGCGTTCGTGTGTGGAAGACTAGCGGGAGTACGGGGAAAACAGATACGCAGTATTTT
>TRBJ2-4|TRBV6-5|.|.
CASTDRQAKNIQYF
TGTGCCAGCACCGACCGACAGGCCAAAAACATTCAGTACTTC
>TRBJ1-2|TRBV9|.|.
CASRGLGGYTF
TGTGCCAGCAGGGGTCTCGGTGGCTACACCTTC
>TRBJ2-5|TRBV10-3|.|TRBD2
CAISGPGRAQYF
TGTGCCATCAGTGGACCTGGGAGGGCCCAGTACTTC
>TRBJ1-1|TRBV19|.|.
CASTAGDFPGTEAFF
TGTGCCAGTACCGCCGGCGACTTCCCGGGCACTGAAGCTTTCTTT
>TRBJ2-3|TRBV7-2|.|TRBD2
CASSLVTSGRARDTQYF
TGTGCCAGCAGCTTAGTGACTAGCGGGAGGGCGAGGGATACGCAGTATTTT
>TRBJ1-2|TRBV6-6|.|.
CASSYSPGSNYGYTF
TGTGCCAGCAGTTACTCTCCAGGCTCAAACTATGGCTACACCTTC
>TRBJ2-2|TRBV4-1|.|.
CASSQEAWTNTGELFF
TGCGCCAGCAGCCAAGAGGCATGGACCAACACCGGGGAGCTGTTTTTT
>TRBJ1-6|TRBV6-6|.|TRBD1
CASSYSTGQGASPLHF
TGTGCCAGCAGTTACTCGACCGGACAGGGGGCTTCACCCCTCCACTTT
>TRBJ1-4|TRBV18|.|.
CASSPPTGGATNEKLFF
TGTGCCAGCTCACCACCGACAGGTGGTGCAACTAATGAAAAACTGTTTTTT
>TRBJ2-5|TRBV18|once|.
CASSQGIQETQYF
TGTGCCAGCTCACAGGGGATCCAAGAGACCCAGTACTTC
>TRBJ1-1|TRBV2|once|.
CASSVQGNTEAFF
TGTGCCAGCAGTGTTCAGGGGAACACTGAAGCTTTCTTT
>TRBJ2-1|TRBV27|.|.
CASSRELRGGEQFF
TGTGCCAGCAGTCGGGAGCTTAGGGGGGGTGAGCAGTTCTTC
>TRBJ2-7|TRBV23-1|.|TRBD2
CASSQPQGGDKRELTAFYEQYF
TGCGCCAGCAGTCAACCCCAGGGAGGAGACAAGCGGGAGCTCACCGCCTTCTACGAGCAGTACTTC
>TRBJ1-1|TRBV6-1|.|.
CAISGGGDTEAFF
TGTGCCATTTCGGGCGGAGGGGACACTGAAGCTTTCTTT
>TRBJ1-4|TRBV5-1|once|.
CASSFNTQNEKLFF
TGCGCCAGCAGCTTTAATACTCAGAATGAAAAACTGTTTTTT
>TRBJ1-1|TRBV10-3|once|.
CAISEREINTEAFF
TGTGCCATCAGTGAGAGAGAAATAAACACTGAAGCTTTCTTT
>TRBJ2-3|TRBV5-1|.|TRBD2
CASQAGGGTDTQYF
TGCGCCAGCCAAGCGGGGGGAGGCACAGATACGCAGTATTTT
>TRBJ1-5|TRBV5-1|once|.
CASSLATNQPQHF
TGCGCCAGCAGCTTGGCCACCAATCAGCCCCAGCATTTT
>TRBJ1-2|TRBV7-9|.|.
CASSLHYGYTF
TGTGCCAGCAGCTTACACTATGGCTACACCTTC
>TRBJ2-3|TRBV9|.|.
CASSVDGTDTQYF
TGTGCCAGCAGCGTAGATGGCACAGATACGCAGTATTTT
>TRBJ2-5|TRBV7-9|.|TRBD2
CASSSLAGGQETQYF
TGTGCCAGCAGTTCACTAGCGGGAGGTCAAGAGACCCAGTACTTC
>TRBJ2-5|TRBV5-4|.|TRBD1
CASSIQGAGETQYF
TGTGCCAGCAGCATACAGGGGGCGGGAGAGACCCAGTACTTC
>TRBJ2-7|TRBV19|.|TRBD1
CASSPPGQAPYEQYF
TGTGCCAGTAGTCCCCCGGGACAGGCACCCTACGAGCAGTACTTC
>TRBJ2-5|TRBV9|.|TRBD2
CASSERTSGGPHEETQYF
TGTGCCAGCAGCGAGAGGACTAGCGGGGGGCCACACGAAGAGACCCAGTACTTC
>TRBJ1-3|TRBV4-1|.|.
CASRSSGFTGNTIYF
TGCGCCAGCAGGTCGTCCGGTTTCACTGGAAACACCATATATTTT
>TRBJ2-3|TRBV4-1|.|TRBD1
CASRSGQGVDTQYF
TGCGCCAGCAGATCGGGACAGGGGGTAGATACGCAGTATTTT
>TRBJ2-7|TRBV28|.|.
CASRGTLLHPPYEQYF
TGTGCCAGCAGGGGGACCTTATTGCATCCACCCTACGAGCAGTACTTC
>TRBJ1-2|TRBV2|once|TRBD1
CASRDGTALYGYTF
TGTGCCAGCCGAGACGGGACAGCTTTATATGGCTACACCTTC
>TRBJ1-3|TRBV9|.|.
CASSSRSVWGNTIYF
TGTGCCAGCAGCTCCCGTTCCGTGTGGGGAAACACCATATATTTT
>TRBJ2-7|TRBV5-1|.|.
CASSSDYSYNSYEQYF
TGCGCCAGCAGCAGTGACTACAGTTACAATTCCTACGAGCAGTACTTC
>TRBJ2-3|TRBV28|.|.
CASSLGGQGTDTQYF
TGTGCCAGCAGTTTAGGTGGTCAGGGGACAGATACGCAGTATTTT
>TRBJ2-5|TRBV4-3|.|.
CASSQDRGVGETQYF
TGCGCCAGCAGCCAAGATCGAGGGGTTGGAGAGACCCAGTACTTC
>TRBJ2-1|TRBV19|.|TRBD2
CASSIGGSGRNWGQFF
TGTGCCAGTAGTATAGGCGGTAGCGGGAGGAATTGGGGGCAGTTCTTC
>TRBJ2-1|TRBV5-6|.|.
CASRPPGLASGEQFF
TGTGCCAGCAGACCCCCGGGACTGGCTTCGGGGGAGCAGTTCTTC
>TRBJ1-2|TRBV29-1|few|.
CSVAHSPNYGYTF
TGCAGCGTTGCACACTCCCCTAACTATGGCTACACCTTC
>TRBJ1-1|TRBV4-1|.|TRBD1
CASSHQSFRGGAGTEAFF
TGCGCCAGCAGCCACCAAAGTTTTCGAGGGGGCGCAGGCACTGAAGCTTTCTTT
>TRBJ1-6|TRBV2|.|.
CASSEARGGNSPLHF
TGTGCCAGCAGTGAAGCAAGGGGTGGTAATTCACCCCTCCACTTT
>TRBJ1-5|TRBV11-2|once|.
CASSLDSNPYSNQPQHF
TGTGCCAGCAGCTTAGACAGCAATCCCTATAGCAATCAGCCCCAGCATTTT
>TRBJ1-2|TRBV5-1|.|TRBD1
CASSRGRAGYTF
TGCGCCAGCAGCAGGGGGCGGGCTGGCTACACCTTC
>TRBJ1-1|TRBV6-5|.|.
CASSSRTVNTEAFF
TGTGCCAGCAGTTCCCGGACAGTGAACACTGAAGCTTTCTTT
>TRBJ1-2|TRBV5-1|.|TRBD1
CASSSQGAQGYTF
TGCGCCAGCAGCTCTCAGGGGGCACAGGGCTACACCTTC
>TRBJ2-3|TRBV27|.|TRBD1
CASSPLPGQGADTQYF
TGTGCCAGCAGTCCTTTACCCGGACAGGGGGCCGATACGCAGTATTTT
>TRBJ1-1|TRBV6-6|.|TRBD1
CASSYTDRVNTEAFF
TGTGCCAGCAGTTACACGGACAGGGTGAACACTGAAGCTTTCTTT
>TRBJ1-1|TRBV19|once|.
CASRWNTEAFF
TGTGCCAGCCGATGGAACACTGAAGCTTTCTTT
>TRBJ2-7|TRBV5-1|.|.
CASSLTGKSYEQYF
TGCGCCAGCAGCTTGACAGGGAAGAGCTACGAGCAGTACTTC
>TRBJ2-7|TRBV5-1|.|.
CASSLGAGDSYEQYF
TGCGCCAGCAGCTTGGGTGCAGGGGATTCCTACGAGCAGTACTTC
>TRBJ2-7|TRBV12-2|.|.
CASRLAGTSLPYEQYF
TGTGCAAGTCGCTTAGCCGGGACTAGTTTGCCCTACGAGCAGTACTTC
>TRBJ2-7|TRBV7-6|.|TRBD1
CASSLAGQGYYEQYF
TGTGCCAGCAGCTTAGCGGGACAGGGTTACTACGAGCAGTACTTC
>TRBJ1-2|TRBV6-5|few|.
CASSYEGSYGYTF
TGTGCCAGCAGTTACGAGGGGAGCTATGGCTACACCTTC
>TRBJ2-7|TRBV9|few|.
CASSVDLVGEQYF
TGTGCCAGCAGCGTAGATTTGGTCGGGGAGCAGTACTTC
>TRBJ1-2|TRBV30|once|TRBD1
CAWNLGQGIGYTF
TGTGCCTGGAACTTGGGACAGGGAATTGGCTACACCTTC
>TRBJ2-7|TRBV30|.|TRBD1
CAWTLGQVRGEQYF
TGTGCCTGGACCCTAGGACAGGTTCGGGGCGAGCAGTACTTC
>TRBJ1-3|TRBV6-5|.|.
CASSERQEGNTIYF
TGTGCCAGCAGTGAAAGACAGGAGGGAAACACCATATATTTT
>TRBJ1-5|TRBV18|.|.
CASSSRPGLSNQPQHF
TGTGCCAGCTCATCCCGGCCAGGGCTAAGCAATCAGCCCCAGCATTTT
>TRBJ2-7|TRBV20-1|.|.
CSARVDYEQYF
TGCAGTGCCAGGGTTGACTACGAGCAGTACTTC
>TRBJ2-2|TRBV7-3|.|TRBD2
CASSPAGGLMNGELFF
TGTGCCAGCAGCCCCGCGGGGGGATTAATGAACGGGGAGCTGTTTTTT